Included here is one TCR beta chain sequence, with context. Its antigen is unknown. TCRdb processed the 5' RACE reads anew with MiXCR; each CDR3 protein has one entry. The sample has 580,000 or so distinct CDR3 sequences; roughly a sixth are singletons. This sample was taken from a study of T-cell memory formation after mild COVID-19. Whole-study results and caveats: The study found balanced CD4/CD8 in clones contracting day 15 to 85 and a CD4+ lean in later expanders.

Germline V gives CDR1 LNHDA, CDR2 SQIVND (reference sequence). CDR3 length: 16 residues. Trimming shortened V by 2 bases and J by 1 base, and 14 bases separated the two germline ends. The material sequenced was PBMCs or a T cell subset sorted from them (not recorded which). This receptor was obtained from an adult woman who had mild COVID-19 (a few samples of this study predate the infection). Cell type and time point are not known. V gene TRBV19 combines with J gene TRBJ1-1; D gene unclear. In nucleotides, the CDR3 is TGTGCCAGTAGTATATTCCCACCAAGGGAGAACACTGAAGCTTTCTTT. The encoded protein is CASSIFPPRENTEAFF.